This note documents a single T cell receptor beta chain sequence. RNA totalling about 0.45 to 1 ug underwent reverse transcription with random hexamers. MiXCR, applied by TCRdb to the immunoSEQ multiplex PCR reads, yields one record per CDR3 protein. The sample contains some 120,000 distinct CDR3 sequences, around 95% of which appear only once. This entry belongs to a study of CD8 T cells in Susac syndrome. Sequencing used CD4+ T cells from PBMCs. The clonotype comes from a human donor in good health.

CDR3 residues: CASSPPVLTSQFF. The CDR3 DNA sequence: TGTGCCAGCTCACCACCGGTTTTGACTAGTCAGTTCTTC. This rearrangement joins TRBV18 to TRBJ2-1, with D maybe TRBD2 (6 bases). V lost 0 bases and J 13 bases, leaving 13 bases between the germline ends. The germline V gene has CDR1 KGHSH and CDR2 LQKENI. This CDR3 has 13 amino acids. The variable domain in full, with the rest retrieved from reference TRBV18 and TRBJ2-1, is NAGVMQNPRHLVRRRGQEARLRCSPMKGHSHVYWYRQLPEEGLKFMVYLQKENIIDESGMPKERFSAEFPKEGPSILRIQQVVRGDSAAYFCASSPPVLTSQFFGPGTRLTVL.